This paragraph covers one T cell receptor beta chain sequence. What it recognizes is unknown. Researchers amplified the TCR beta CDR3 regions from RNA transcripts. A first-round RT-PCR of the TCR CDR3 used the HTBI primer set. TCRdb re-derived calls from the multiplex PCR reads in MiXCR, one entry per CDR3 protein. The data hold 650,000 to 850,000 distinct CDR3 sequences, with about 17% observed a single time. The record originates from a study of T cells in Graves' hyperthyroidism and ophthalmopathy. Background on the study: At initial diagnosis, before any treatment had begun, peripheral blood was obtained. Study-level points and caveats: Within blood appeared most thyroid clonotypes that had expanded above 0.001.

Unmatched junction bases numbered 5, after V lost 3 bases and J lost 3 bases. The CDR3 spans 16 residues. Germline V gene lookup returns CDR1 SGHRS and CDR2 YFSETQ. Exclusions: uncontrolled infection, other autoimmune disease, pregnancy, lactation. The sequence derives from a woman aged 45-60 years with Graves' hyperthyroidism that later progressed to Graves' ophthalmopathy. Sequenced sample: blood. The chain recombines TRBV5-1 with TRBJ2-2; 10 positions match TRBD1. Written as DNA, the CDR3 is TGCGCCAGCAGCTGGACCGGGACAGGGGACACCGGGGAGCTGTTTTTT. It specifies CASSWTGTGDTGELFF.